This T cell receptor beta chain was identified during a study of cytomegalovirus exposure and HLA in healthy donors. Study overall: Tens of millions of unique TCRs, all from HLA-typed donors, were included in an early release of the data. Study-wide points: Cytomegalovirus association was listed for about 180 TCR beta chains. Confirmation in vitro established that a few CMV-associated chains were specific for CMV antigens.

A word on this clone: What it recognizes is unknown.

This PCR relied on a set of 60 Vbeta primers and 13 Jbeta primers. Clones were sequenced by immunoSEQ multiplex PCR, and TCRdb holds only the in-frame ones, with some missing. The sample shows about 130,000 clones, over 65% of them seen only once. Sequenced material: PBMCs. This sequence was found in a middle-aged man in good health and CMV-seropositive.

The CDR3 DNA follows: TGTGCCAGCAAGGAGGACAGGGACTATGAAAAACTGTTTTTT. It is translated as CASKEDRDYEKLFF. The chain uses TRBV2 and TRBJ1-4; 8 nucleotides align to TRBD1. This CDR3 contains 14 residues. The V gene's germline CDR1 is SNHLY and CDR2 FYNNEI. V dropped 7 bases and J dropped 6; count of bases not matched to a gene: 7. Full variable domain (remainder filled in from reference TRBV2 and TRBJ1-4): EPEVTQTPSHQVTQMGQEVILRCVPISNHLYFYWYRQILGQKVEFLVSFYNNEISEKSEIFDDQFSVERPDGSNFTLKIRSTKLEDSAMYFCASKEDRDYEKLFFGSGTQLSVL.